This section outlines one T cell receptor beta chain sequence together with its context. The antigen is undetermined. The data derive from a study of OX40 agonist ivuxolimab in advanced cancers. Looking at the study overall: Patient treatment consisted of intravenous ivuxolimab administration every 2 weeks at 0.01 to 10 mg/kg. Study-wide results and limits: A proportion of nonresponders additionally exhibited low normalized T-cell clonal expansion. On average, CD8+ T cells showed a greater number of expanded clones than CD4+.

Assay: immunoSEQ multiplex PCR; the TCRdb copy retains only in-frame clones and omits some. The table shows about 72,000 clones, with 75% to 95% occurring only once. The CDR3 spans 15 residues. Trimming left V 5 bases short and J 2 bases short, with 16 bases between. In germline, CDR1 is SEHNR, CDR2 FQNEAQ (reference sequence). This sequence originates from an adult with an advanced solid tumor such as melanoma, head and neck, liver or kidney cancer. This sample comprised CD4+ or CD8+ T cells sorted from blood, obtained in a trial of the OX40 agonist ivuxolimab. The chain is built from TRBV7-9 and TRBJ2-7, with D perhaps TRBD1 (5 bases). CDR3 sequence: CASSNSTAGPYEQYF. CDR3 bases: TGTGCCAGCAGCAATTCGACAGCCGGACCCTACGAGCAGTACTTC.